This entry describes one TCR beta chain. What it binds is not known. The sample originates from a study of T cells after yellow fever vaccination. Study findings and constraints: The bulk population could contribute abundant contaminating clonotypes to FACS-sorted repertoires. Primary-vaccination clones mostly resurfaced post-booster (around 95% CD4, around 88% CD8). Few clonotypes appeared in both CD4 and CD8 compartments.

A process of 5'RACE template switching, which added a universal primer site and UMIs, was used to make TCR cDNA. TCRdb ran MiXCR on the 5' RACE reads and lists one entry per CDR3 protein. In the table there are more than 300,000 distinct CDR3 sequences, 9.5% to 12% of which are singletons. CDR1 SQVTM and CDR2 ANQGSEA come from the germline V gene. V lost 7 bases and J 6 bases, leaving 22 bases between the germline ends. This CDR3 is built from 14 residues. The sequencing here drew on CD4+ T cells sorted from PBMCs, taken 45 days after the yellow fever booster vaccination. This receptor was obtained from a man between 18 and 35 years old who received the YFV17D yellow fever vaccine. The chain has TRBV29-1 and TRBJ2-7; a possible D gene is TRBD1 (6 bases). CDR3 in amino acids: CSAKGQLGASEQYF. DNA for the CDR3: TGCAGCGCGAAAGGACAGCTGGGGGCCTCCGAGCAGTACTTC.